A single sample gave rise to the 5 T cell receptor beta chains below, sequenced in a study of response to subunit inactivated influenza vaccine. In TCRdb, the RT-PCR reads were re-called with MiXCR into one record per CDR3 protein. The profile shows about 570,000 distinct CDR3 sequences, around 11% of them singletons. The sample also formed part of further work on T cells expressing NK-cell markers. In that study: Scientists made TCR beta cDNA using 5'RACE template switching with UMIs.

Material: PBMCs from blood, obtained on the day of vaccination. The receptors were sampled from a man over 45 who received an inactivated influenza vaccine.

A few counts support this clonotype. The chain is built from TRBV15 and TRBJ2-3, with TRBD2 matching over 9 bases. From germline, CDR1 is LNHNV and CDR2 YYDKDF (reference sequence). Unmatched junction bases numbered 6, after V lost 3 bases and J lost 2 bases. The CDR3 length is 16 residues. The CDR3 protein is CATSSGSGGNTDTQYF. DNA of the CDR3: TGTGCCACCAGCAGTGGTAGCGGGGGAAACACAGATACGCAGTATTTT.

In its sample, this clonotype was seen a few times. The CDR3 region has the DNA TGTGCCAGCAGCTCGGGGGAGGTCGGTTACAATGAGCAGTTCTTC. Protein product: CASSSGEVGYNEQFF. The chain uses TRBV5-5 and TRBJ2-1; D perhaps matches TRBD2 (6 bases). Germline V gene lookup returns CDR1 SGHKS and CDR2 YYEKEE (reference sequence). This CDR3 region has 15 residues. Deletions cut 3 bases from V and 4 bases from J, with 14 bases between.

V gene TRBV5-1 combines with J gene TRBJ2-5, with TRBD1 matching over 7 bases. The length of the CDR3 is 14 residues. V shed 6 bases and J 2 bases; nucleotides not matched to a gene: 7. Germline V CDR1 and CDR2: SGHRS, YFSETQ. In nucleotides, the CDR3 is TGCGCCAGCACCATGGGGACAGCTCAAGAGACCCAGTACTTC. Protein: CASTMGTAQETQYF.

This clonotype was seen a handful of times. This chain uses TRBV5-1 with TRBJ2-2; the D gene is possibly TRBD1 (5 bases). Trimming pared 2 bases from V and 3 bases from J, leaving 11 bases between. Germline values: CDR1 SGHRS, CDR2 YFSETQ. The CDR3 spans 15 residues. For the CDR3, the DNA is TGCGCCAGCAGCTTACCGACAGACCACACCGGGGAGCTGTTTTTT. Translation gives CASSLPTDHTGELFF.

The chain uses TRBV9 and TRBJ2-7; the D is unclear. V was pared by 2 bases and J by 5 bases, with 11 bases between. The CDR3 runs to 13 residues. Germline CDR1 and CDR2: SGDLS and YYNGEE. CDR3 residues: CASSVSLRHEQYF. The CDR3, as DNA: TGTGCCAGCAGCGTCAGTCTTAGGCACGAGCAGTACTTC. Based on the CDR3 plus reference TRBV9 and TRBJ2-7, the full variable domain is DSGVTQTPKHLITATGQRVTLRCSPRSGDLSVYWYQQSLDQGLQFLIQYYNGEERAKGNILERFSAQQFPDLHSELNLSSLELGDSALYFCASSVSLRHEQYFGPGTRLTVT.